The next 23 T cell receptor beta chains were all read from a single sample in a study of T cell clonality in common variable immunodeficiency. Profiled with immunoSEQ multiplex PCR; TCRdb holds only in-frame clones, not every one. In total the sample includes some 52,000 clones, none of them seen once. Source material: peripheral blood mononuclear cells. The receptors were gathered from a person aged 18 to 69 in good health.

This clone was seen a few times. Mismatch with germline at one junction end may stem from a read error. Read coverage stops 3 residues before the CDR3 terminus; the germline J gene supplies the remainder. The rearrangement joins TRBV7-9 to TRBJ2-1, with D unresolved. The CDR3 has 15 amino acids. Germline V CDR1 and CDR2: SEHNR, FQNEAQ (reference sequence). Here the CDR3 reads CASNLFGGYYNEQFF. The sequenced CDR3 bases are TGTGCCAGCAACTTATTTGGCGGATACTACAATGAG.

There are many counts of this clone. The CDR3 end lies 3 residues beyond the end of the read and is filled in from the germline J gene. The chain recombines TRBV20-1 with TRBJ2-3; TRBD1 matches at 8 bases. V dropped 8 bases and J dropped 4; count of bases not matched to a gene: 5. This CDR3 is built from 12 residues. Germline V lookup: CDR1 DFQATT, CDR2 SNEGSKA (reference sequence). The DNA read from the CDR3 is TGCAGTCCAGGGGGCTATGCAGATACG. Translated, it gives CSPGGYADT. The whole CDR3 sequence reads CSPGGYADTQYF.

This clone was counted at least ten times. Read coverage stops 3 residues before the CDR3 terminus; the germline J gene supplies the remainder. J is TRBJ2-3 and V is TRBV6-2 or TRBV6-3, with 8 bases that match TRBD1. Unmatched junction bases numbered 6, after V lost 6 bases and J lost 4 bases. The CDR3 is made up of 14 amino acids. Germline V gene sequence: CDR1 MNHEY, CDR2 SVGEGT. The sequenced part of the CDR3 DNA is TGTGCCAGCAGCGCTCTACAGGGGGCAGATACG. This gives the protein CASSALQGADT. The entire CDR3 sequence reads CASSALQGADTQYF.

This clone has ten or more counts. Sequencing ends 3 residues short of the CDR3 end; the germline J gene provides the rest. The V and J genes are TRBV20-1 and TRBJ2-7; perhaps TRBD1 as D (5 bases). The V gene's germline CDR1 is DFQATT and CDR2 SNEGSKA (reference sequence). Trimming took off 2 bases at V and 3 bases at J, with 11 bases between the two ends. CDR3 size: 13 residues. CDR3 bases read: TGCAGTGCTAGACCTTTTGACAGCTACGAG. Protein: CSARPFDSYE. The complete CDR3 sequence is CSARPFDSYEQYF.

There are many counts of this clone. The DNA read from the CDR3 is TGTGCCAGCTCACCCTCAGGGTCATCCTACAATGAG. It translates to CASSPSGSSYNE. The CDR3 reads in full as CASSPSGSSYNEQFF. The chain uses TRBV18 and TRBJ2-1; weak D call: TRBD1 (5 bases). Coverage ceases 3 residues before the CDR3 finishes, and the germline J gene fills in the end. The CDR3 consists of 15 residues. The V end was cut by 3 bases, the J end by 1 base, with 10 bases between. The germline V gene encodes CDR1 KGHSH and CDR2 LQKENI.

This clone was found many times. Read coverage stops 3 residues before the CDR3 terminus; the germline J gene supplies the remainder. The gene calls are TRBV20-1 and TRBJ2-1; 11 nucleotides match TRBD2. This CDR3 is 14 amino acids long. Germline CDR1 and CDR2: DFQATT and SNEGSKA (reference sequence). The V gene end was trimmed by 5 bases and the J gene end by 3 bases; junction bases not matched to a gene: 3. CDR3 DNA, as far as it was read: TGCAGTGCTCAAACTAGCGGGAGCTACAATGAG. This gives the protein CSAQTSGSYNE. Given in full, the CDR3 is CSAQTSGSYNEQFF.

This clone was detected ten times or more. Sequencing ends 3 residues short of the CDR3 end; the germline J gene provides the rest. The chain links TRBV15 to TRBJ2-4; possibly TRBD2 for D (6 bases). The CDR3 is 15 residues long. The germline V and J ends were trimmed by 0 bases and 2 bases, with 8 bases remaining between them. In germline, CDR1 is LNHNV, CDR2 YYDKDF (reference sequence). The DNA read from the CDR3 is TGTGCCACCAGCAGAGAGGCGGGGACCAAAAACATT. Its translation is CATSREAGTKNI. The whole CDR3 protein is CATSREAGTKNIQYF.

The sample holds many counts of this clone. CDR3 sequence: CASSIGRGWGTEAFF. The DNA read from the CDR3 is TGTGCCAGTAGTATAGGGAGGGGCTGGGGCACTGAA. V gene TRBV19 combines with J gene TRBJ1-1, with TRBD1 as a possible D gene (5 bases). Coverage ceases 3 residues before the CDR3 finishes, and the germline J gene fills in the end. Germline V lookup: CDR1 LNHDA, CDR2 SQIVND (reference sequence). Trimming removed 1 base at V and 4 bases at J, with 13 bases between. The CDR3 consists of 15 residues.

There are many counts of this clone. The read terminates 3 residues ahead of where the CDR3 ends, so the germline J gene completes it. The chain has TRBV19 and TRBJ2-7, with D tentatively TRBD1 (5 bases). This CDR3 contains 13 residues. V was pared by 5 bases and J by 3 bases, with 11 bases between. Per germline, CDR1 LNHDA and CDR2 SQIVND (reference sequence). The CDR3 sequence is CASSYGRDYEQYF. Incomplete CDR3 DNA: TGTGCCAGTAGTTATGGCAGGGACTACGAG. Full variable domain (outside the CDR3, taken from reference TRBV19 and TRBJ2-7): DGGITQSPKYLFRKEGQNVTLSCEQNLNHDAMYWYRQDPGQGLRLIYYSQIVNDFQKGDIAEGYSVSREKKESFPLTVTSAQKNPTAFYLCASSYGRDYEQYFGPGTRLTVT.

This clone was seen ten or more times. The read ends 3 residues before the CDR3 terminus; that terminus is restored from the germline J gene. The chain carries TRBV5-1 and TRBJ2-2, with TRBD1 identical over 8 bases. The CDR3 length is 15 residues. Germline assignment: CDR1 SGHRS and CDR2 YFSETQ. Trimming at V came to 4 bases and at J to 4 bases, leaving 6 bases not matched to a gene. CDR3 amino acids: CASSPGQGPTGELFF. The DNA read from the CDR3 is TGCGCCAGCAGCCCCGGACAGGGACCCACCGGGGAG.

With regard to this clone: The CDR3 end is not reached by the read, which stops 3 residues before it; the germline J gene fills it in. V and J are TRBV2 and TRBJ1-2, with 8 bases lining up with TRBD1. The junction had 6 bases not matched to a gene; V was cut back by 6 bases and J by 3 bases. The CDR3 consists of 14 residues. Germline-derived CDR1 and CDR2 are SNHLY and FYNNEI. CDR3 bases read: TGTGCCAGCAGGAACAGGGGGAGTCACTATGGC. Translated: CASRNRGSHYG. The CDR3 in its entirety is CASRNRGSHYGYTF.

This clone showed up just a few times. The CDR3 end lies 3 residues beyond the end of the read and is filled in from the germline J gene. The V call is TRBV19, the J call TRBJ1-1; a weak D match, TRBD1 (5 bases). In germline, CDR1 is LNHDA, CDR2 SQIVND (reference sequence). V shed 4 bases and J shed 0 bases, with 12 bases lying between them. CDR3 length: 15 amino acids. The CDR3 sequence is CASSNGQIMNTEAFF. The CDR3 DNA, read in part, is TGTGCCAGTAGTAATGGACAAATCATGAACACTGAA. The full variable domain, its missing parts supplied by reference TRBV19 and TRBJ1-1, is DGGITQSPKYLFRKEGQNVTLSCEQNLNHDAMYWYRQDPGQGLRLIYYSQIVNDFQKGDIAEGYSVSREKKESFPLTVTSAQKNPTAFYLCASSNGQIMNTEAFFGQGTRLTVV.

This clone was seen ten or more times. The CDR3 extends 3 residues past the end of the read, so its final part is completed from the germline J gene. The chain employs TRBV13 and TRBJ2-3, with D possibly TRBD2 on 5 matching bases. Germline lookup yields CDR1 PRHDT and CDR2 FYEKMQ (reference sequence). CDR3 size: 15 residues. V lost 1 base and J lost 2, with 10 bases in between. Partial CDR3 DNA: TGTGCCAGCAGCTTAGTGCCCGACTACACAGATACG. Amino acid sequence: CASSLVPDYTDT. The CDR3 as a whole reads CASSLVPDYTDTQYF.

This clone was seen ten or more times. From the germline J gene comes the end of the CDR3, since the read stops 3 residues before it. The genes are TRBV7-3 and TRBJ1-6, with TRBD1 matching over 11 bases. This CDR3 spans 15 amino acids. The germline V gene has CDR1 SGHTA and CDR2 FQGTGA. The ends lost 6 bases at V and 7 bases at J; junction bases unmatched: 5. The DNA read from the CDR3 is TGTGCCAGCAGTTGGACAGGGGGCAAAAATTCACCC. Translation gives CASSWTGGKNSP. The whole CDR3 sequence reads CASSWTGGKNSPLHF.

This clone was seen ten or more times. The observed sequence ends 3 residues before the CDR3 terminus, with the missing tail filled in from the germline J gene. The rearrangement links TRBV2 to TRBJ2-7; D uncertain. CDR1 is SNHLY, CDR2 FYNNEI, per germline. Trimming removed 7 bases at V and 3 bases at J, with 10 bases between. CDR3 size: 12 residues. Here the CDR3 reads CASKQVNYEQYF. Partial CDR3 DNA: TGTGCCAGCAAGCAAGTTAACTACGAG.

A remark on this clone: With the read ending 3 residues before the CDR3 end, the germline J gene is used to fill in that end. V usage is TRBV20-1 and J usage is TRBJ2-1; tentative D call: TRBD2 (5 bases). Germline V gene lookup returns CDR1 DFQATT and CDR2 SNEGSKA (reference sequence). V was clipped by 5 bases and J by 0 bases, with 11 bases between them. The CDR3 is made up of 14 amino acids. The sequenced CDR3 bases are TGCAGTGCTGGTTATAGCGACTCCTACAATGAG. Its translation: CSAGYSDSYNE. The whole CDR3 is CSAGYSDSYNEQFF.

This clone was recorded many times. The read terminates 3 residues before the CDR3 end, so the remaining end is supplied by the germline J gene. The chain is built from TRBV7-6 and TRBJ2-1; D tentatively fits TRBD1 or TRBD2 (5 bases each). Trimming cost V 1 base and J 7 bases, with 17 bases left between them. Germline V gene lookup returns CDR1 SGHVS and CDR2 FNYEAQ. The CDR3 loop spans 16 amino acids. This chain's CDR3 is CASSLEARGTKNEQFF. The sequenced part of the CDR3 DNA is TGTGCCAGCAGCTTAGAGGCGAGGGGAACCAAAAATGAG. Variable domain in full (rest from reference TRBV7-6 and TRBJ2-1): GAGVSQSPRYKVTKRGQDVALRCDPISGHVSLYWYRQALGQGPEFLTYFNYEAQQDKSGLPNDRFSAERPEGSISTLTIQRTEQRDSAMYRCASSLEARGTKNEQFFGPGTRLTVL.

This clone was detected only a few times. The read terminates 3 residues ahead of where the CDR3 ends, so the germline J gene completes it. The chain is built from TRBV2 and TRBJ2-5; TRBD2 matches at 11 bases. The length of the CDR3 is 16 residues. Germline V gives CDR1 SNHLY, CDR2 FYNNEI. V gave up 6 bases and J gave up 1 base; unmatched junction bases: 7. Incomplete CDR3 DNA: TGTGCCAGCAGACTCACTAGCGGGAGCCTCCAAGAGACC. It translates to CASRLTSGSLQET. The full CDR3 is CASRLTSGSLQETQYF.

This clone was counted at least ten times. The CDR3 here is CASSSGQGRTGELFF. Partial CDR3 DNA: TGTGCCAGCAGCTCTGGACAGGGGAGAACCGGGGAG. The rearrangement joins TRBV7-9 to TRBJ2-2; 9 bases line up with TRBD1. Coverage ceases 3 residues before the CDR3 finishes, and the germline J gene fills in the end. V gave up 4 bases and J gave up 5 bases; unmatched junction bases: 5. The CDR3 length is 15 residues. Germline CDR1 and CDR2: SEHNR and FQNEAQ (reference sequence).

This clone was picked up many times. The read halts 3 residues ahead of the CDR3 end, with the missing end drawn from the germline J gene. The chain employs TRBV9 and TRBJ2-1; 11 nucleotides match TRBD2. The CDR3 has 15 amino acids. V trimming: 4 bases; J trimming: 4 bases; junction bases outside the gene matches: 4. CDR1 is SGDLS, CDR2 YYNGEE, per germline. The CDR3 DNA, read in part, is TGTGCCAGCAGCCTAACTAGCGGGGGTTACAATGAG. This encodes CASSLTSGGYNE. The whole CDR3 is CASSLTSGGYNEQFF.

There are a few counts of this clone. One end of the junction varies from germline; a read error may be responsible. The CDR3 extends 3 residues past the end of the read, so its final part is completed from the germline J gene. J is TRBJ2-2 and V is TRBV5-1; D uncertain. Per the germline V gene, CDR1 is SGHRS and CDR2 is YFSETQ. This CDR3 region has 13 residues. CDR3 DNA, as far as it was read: TGCACCAGCAGCTTGCCTGACACCGGGGAG. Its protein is CTSSLPDTGE. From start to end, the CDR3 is CTSSLPDTGELFF.

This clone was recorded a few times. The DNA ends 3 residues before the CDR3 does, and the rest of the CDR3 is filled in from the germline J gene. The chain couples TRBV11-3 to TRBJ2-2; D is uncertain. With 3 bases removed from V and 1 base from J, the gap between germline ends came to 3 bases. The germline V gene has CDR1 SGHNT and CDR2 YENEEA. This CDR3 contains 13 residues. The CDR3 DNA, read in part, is TGTGCCAGCAGCTTCCAGAACACCGGGGAG. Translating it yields CASSFQNTGE. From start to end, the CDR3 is CASSFQNTGELFF.

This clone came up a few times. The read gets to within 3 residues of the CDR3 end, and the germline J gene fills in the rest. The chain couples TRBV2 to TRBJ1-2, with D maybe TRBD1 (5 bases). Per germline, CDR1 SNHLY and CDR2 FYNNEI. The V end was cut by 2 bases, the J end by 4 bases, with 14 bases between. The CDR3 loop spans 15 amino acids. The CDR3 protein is CASSERGGWGYGYTF. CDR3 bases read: TGTGCCAGCAGTGAACGGGGGGGTTGGGGCTATGGC.